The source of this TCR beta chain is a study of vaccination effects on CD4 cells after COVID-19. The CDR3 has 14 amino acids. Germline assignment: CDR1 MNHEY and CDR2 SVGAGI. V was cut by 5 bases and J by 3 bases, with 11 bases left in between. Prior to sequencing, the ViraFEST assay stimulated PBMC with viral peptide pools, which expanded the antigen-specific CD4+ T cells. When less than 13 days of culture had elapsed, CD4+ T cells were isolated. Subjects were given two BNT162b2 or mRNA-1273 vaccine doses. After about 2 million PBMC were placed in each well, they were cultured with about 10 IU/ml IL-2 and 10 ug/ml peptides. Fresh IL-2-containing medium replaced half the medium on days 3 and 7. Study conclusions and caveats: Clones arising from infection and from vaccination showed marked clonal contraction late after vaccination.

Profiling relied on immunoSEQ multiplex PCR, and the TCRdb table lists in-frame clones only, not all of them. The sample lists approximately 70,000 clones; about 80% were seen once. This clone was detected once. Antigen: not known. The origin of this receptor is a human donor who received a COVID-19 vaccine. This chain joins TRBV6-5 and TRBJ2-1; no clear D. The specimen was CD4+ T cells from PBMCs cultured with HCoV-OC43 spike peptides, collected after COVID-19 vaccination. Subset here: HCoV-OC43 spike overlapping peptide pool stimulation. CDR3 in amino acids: CASSLLRSYNEQFF. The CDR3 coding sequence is TGTGCCAGCAGTCTTCTGAGGAGCTACAATGAGCAGTTCTTC.